Listed below are T cell receptor beta chains from one sample, sequenced in a study of blood T cells in healthy people across ages. TCRdb independently ran MiXCR on the 5' RACE reads; one entry per CDR3 protein. The sample contains around 670,000 distinct CDR3 sequences, about 30% of which appear only once. Sequencing was performed on blood. Receptor source: a woman of 80 years or more in good health. CDR3s include the opening cysteine and the closing phenylalanine or tryptophan. A D gene is named only where the DNA matches it firmly. Clone size is not always given. Where it is, it says once, few, many or a class for expanded clones.

j_call clone_size cdr3_length d_call v_call cdr3_nt cdr3_aa
TRBJ1-4 many 14 - TRBV18 TGTGCCAGCAGCCCACAGGGAACTAATGAAAAACTGTTTTTT CASSPQGTNEKLFF
TRBJ2-3 few 15 - TRBV7-3 TGTGCCAGCAGCTTAGAGGATGCCTACACAGATACGCAGTATTTT CASSLEDAYTDTQYF
TRBJ1-2 - 12 - TRBV30 TGTGCCTGGCGACAAGCCGGCTATGGCTACACCTTC CAWRQAGYGYTF
TRBJ2-3 many 12 - TRBV12-3/TRBV12-4 TGTGCCAGCAGTTTCTTGTTAGATACGCAGTATTTT CASSFLLDTQYF
TRBJ1-1 - 13 - TRBV28 TGTGCCAGCACCCAAGGGGGGGGCACTGAAGCTTTCTTT CASTQGGGTEAFF
TRBJ1-6 - 15 TRBD1 TRBV11-2 TGTGCCAGCAGCCTCGGGACAGGAATTGAAAGTCCCCTCCACTTT CASSLGTGIESPLHF
TRBJ2-7 - 15 - TRBV6-1 TGTGCCAGCAGTCCCCGGCAGGGGCTGGTAAGCGAGCAGTACTTC CASSPRQGLVSEQYF
TRBJ2-5 - 13 TRBD1 TRBV7-8 TGTGCCAGCAGTTTCGACAGGGAAGAGACCCAGTACTTC CASSFDREETQYF
TRBJ1-1 - 13 TRBD1 TRBV24-1 TGTGCCACCAGTGAGCGGACAGGGACTGAAGCTTTCTTT CATSERTGTEAFF
TRBJ2-3 - 14 - TRBV12-3/TRBV12-4 TGTGCCAGCAGTTTAATCTGGCGATCAGATGCGCAGTATTTT CASSLIWRSDAQYF
TRBJ1-4 many 16 - TRBV5-1 TGCGCCAGCAGCCCTGGGACCAAGGGAACTAATGAAAAACTGTTTTTT CASSPGTKGTNEKLFF
TRBJ2-3 - 15 - TRBV6-2/TRBV6-3 TGTGCCAGCGCTCCGGCAGGGGCACGCACAGATACGCAGTATTTT CASAPAGARTDTQYF
TRBJ1-1 many 16 TRBD1 TRBV5-1 TGCGCCAGCAGCCGGGGGGACAGGGGAATGAACACTGAAGCTTTCTTT CASSRGDRGMNTEAFF
TRBJ2-7 many 14 TRBD1 TRBV18 TGTGCCAGCTCGCCCCGACAGGGTCGAGACGAGCAGTACTTC CASSPRQGRDEQYF
TRBJ2-7 many 16 TRBD1 TRBV12-3/TRBV12-4 TGTGCCAGCAGTACCCTCGACAGGGGCCTCCTATACGAGCAGTACTTC CASSTLDRGLLYEQYF
TRBJ2-5 - 15 TRBD2 TRBV7-2 TGTGCCAGCAGCTTAGGGGGACTAGTGCAAGAGACCCAGTACTTC CASSLGGLVQETQYF
TRBJ1-2 many 13 - TRBV6-5 TGTGCCAGCAGTTTACAGGGTACCTATGGCTACACCTTC CASSLQGTYGYTF
TRBJ1-1 - 16 TRBD1 TRBV18 TGTGCCAGCTCTTTGAACCGGGACAGCATGAACACTGAAGCTTTCTTT CASSLNRDSMNTEAFF
TRBJ2-7 once 14 TRBD1 TRBV6-6 TGTGCCAGCAGTGAGCGGACAGGGTACGGCGAGCAGTACTTC CASSERTGYGEQYF
TRBJ1-4 - 13 - TRBV30 TGTGCCTGGAGTGAGCCTGTGGGTGAAAAACTGTTTTTT CAWSEPVGEKLFF
TRBJ2-6 many 18 - TRBV5-1 TGCGCCAGCAGCCCCAGGGCAGCGACTTTCTCTGGGGCCAACGTCCTGACTTTC CASSPRAATFSGANVLTF
TRBJ1-5 many 14 - TRBV7-6 TGTGCCAGCAGCCGGGGGGGGGATCTTCAGCCCCAGCATTTT CASSRGGDLQPQHF
TRBJ2-3 many 15 TRBD2 TRBV28 TGTGCCACCCTGGGAGCGGGGGCCTCCACAGATACGCAGTATTTT CATLGAGASTDTQYF
TRBJ2-3 few 15 TRBD1 TRBV24-1 TGTGCCACCAGTGACCGGACAGGGGGGCCAGATACGCAGTATTTT CATSDRTGGPDTQYF
TRBJ1-6 - 16 - TRBV5-5 TGTGCCAACAGCTTCGGCCGGGAACTTTATAATTCACCCCTCCACTTT CANSFGRELYNSPLHF
TRBJ1-6 once 15 - TRBV7-2 TGTGCCAGCAGCTTAGATTCTTTTCCGAATTCACCCCTCCACTTT CASSLDSFPNSPLHF
TRBJ2-5 - 15 - TRBV12-3/TRBV12-4 TGTGCCAGCAGTCGTTCCCGACAGATCCAAGAGACCCAGTACTTC CASSRSRQIQETQYF
TRBJ2-7 many 14 - TRBV5-1 TGTGCCAGCAGCTTGGAGCGGGCCTACAATGAGCAGTACTTC CASSLERAYNEQYF
TRBJ2-5 many 14 TRBD2 TRBV6-5 TGTGCCAGCAGGCCGGGACTAGCGGGAGAGACCCAGTACTTC CASRPGLAGETQYF
TRBJ2-5 many 14 TRBD2 TRBV12-3/TRBV12-4 TGTGCCAGCAGTTCCTGGACTAGCGACGAGACCCAGTACTTC CASSSWTSDETQYF
TRBJ2-5 - 11 - TRBV20-1 TGCAGTGCTCATTATATCGAGACCCAGTACTTC CSAHYIETQYF
TRBJ2-7 - 13 - TRBV20-1 TGCAGTGCTAGAGCCGGACTATCCTACGAGCAGTACTTC CSARAGLSYEQYF
TRBJ2-1 many 16 - TRBV28 TGTGCCAGCAGTGGGGCGAGCGCAAGTACCTACAATGAGCAGTTCTTC CASSGASASTYNEQFF
TRBJ1-1 - 15 - TRBV28 TGTGCCAGCAGTTCTAGGTATCGTGGGAACACTGAAGCTTTCTTT CASSSRYRGNTEAFF
TRBJ2-5 - 14 TRBD2 TRBV7-7 TGTGCTAGCAGCAAAGGACTAGCGGAAGAGACCCAGTACTTC CASSKGLAEETQYF
TRBJ2-7 many 14 TRBD1 TRBV5-5 TGTGCCAGCAGCCCCAGGGGACAGGGAGGCGAGCAGTACTTC CASSPRGQGGEQYF
TRBJ2-7 many 14 - TRBV9 TGTGCCAGCAGCGTAGAGGTGAGGGGCTACGAGCAGTACTTC CASSVEVRGYEQYF
TRBJ1-1 - 14 - TRBV9 TGTGCCAGCAGCCTCAGTTGGGAGAACACTGAAGCTTTCTTT CASSLSWENTEAFF
TRBJ1-2 - 13 - TRBV20-1 TGCAGTGCTAGAGATCTGAGGGACCCCGGCTACACCTTC CSARDLRDPGYTF
TRBJ1-3 few 13 - TRBV30 TGTGCCTGGAGTGTAAGCGCTGGAAACACCATATATTTT CAWSVSAGNTIYF
TRBJ2-7 - 18 - TRBV4-1 TGCGCCAGCAGCCAAGAGATTGGTCGGAATGACCGCCTATACGAGCGGTACTTC CASSQEIGRNDRLYERYF
TRBJ2-5 - 16 - TRBV20-1 TGCAGTGCTAGAGCCCCACCGGACCGCCACCAAGAGACCCAGTACTTC CSARAPPDRHQETQYF